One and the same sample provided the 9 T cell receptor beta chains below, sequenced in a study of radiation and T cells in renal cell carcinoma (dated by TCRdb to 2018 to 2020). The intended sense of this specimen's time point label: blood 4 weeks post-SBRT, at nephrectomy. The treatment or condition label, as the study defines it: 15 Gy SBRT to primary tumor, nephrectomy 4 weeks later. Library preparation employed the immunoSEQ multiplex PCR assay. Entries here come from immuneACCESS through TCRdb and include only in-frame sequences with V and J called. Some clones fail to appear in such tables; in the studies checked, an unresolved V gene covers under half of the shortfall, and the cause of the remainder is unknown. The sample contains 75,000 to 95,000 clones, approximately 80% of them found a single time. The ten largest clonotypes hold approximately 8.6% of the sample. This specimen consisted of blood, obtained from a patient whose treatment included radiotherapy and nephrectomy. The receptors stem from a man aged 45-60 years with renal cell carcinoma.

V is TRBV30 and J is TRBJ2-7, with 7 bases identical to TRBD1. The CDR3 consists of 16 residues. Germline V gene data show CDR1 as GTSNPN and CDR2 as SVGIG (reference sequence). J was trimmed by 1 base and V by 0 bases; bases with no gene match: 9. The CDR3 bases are TGTGCCTGGAGTGTACTTAAAGGGGGCCTATCCTACGAGCAGTACTTC. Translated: CAWSVLKGGLSYEQYF.

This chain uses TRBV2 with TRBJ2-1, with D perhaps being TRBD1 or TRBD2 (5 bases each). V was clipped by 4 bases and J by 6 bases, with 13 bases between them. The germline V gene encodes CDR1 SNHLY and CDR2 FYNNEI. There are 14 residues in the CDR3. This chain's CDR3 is CASSGWDQSNEQFF. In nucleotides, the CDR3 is TGTGCCAGCAGTGGGTGGGACCAGTCCAATGAGCAGTTCTTC.

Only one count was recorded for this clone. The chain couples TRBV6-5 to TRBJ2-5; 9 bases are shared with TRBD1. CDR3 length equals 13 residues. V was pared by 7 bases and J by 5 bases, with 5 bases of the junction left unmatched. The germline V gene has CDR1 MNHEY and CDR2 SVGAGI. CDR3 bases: TGTGCCAGCATCGGGACAGGGAAGGAGACCCAGTACTTC. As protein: CASIGTGKETQYF.

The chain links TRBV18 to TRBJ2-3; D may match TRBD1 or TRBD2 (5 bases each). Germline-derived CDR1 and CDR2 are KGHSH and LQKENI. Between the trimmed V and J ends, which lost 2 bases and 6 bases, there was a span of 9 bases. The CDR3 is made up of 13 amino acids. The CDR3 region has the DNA TGTGCCAGCTCACCAGGGGGTGCGGATACGCAGTATTTT. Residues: CASSPGGADTQYF.

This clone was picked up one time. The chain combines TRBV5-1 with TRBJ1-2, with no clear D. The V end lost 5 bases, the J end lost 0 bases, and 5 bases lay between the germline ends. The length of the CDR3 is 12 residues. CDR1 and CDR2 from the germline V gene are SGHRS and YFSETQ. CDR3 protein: CASSPPNYGYTF. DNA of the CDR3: TGCGCCAGCAGTCCTCCTAACTATGGCTACACCTTC.

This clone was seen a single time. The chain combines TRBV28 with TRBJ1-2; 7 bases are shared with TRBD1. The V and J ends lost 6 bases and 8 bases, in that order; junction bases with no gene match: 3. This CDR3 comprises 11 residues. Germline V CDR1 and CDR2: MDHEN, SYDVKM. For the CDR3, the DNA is TGTGCCAGCAGGCGACAGGGAGGCTACACCTTC. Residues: CASRRQGGYTF.

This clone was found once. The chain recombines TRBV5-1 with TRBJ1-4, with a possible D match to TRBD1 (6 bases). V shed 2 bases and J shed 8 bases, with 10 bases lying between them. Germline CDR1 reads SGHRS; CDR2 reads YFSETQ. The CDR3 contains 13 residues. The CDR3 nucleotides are TGCGCCAGCAGCTTATCAGGGGAGGAAAAACTGTTTTTT. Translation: CASSLSGEEKLFF. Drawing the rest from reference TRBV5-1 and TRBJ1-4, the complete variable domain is KAGVTQTPRYLIKTRGQQVTLSCSPISGHRSVSWYQQTPGQGLQFLFEYFSETQRNKGNFPGRFSGRQFSNSRSEMNVSTLELGDSALYLCASSLSGEEKLFFGSGTQLSVL.

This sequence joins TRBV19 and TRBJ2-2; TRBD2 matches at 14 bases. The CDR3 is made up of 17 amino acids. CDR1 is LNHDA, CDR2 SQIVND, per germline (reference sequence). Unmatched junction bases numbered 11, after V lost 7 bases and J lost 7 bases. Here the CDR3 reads CASTDLGLAGAGGELFF. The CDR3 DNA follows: TGTGCCAGTACCGATTTGGGACTAGCGGGAGCGGGCGGGGAGCTGTTTTTT.

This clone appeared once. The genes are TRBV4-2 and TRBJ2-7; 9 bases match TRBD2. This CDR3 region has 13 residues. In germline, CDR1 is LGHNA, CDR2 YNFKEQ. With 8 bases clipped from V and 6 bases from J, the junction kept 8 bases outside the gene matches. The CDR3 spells CASAGGGLREQYF. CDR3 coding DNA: TGTGCCAGCGCGGGGGGGGGACTCCGCGAGCAGTACTTC.